The clone carrying this T cell receptor (beta chain) was counted between two and nine times. Its antigen is currently unknown. This record comes from a study of T-cell memory formation after mild COVID-19. Study details: TCR clusters were mostly confined to one donor each.

Germline lookup yields CDR1 SQVTM and CDR2 ANQGSEA. This CDR3 has 13 amino acids. V was pared by 5 bases and J by 6 bases, with 17 bases between. Whole-study results and caveats: CD8+ contracting clones occupied EMRA, while CD4+ ones occupied mainly CM and EM. In pre-infection memory, a portion of responding clones appeared, which suggested that cross-reactive memory joined.

TCRdb re-analysed the 5' RACE reads in MiXCR, keeping a single row per CDR3 protein. The top ten clones hold about 2.1% of a sample with approximately 180,000 distinct CDR3 sequences, approximately 16% of them seen once. The sample was PBMCs or a T cell subset sorted from them (not recorded which). This sequence originates from an adult woman who had mild COVID-19 (a few samples of this study predate the infection). Cell type and time point are not known. V is TRBV29-1 and J is TRBJ2-7, with D possibly TRBD1 on 6 matching bases. This CDR3 is CSVRDRLKGEQYF. The CDR3 DNA is TGCAGCGTTCGCGACAGGTTAAAGGGCGAGCAGTACTTC.